Presented here are 30 T cell receptor beta chains from one specimen sequenced in a study of cytomegalovirus exposure and HLA in healthy donors. PCR involved 60 Vbeta and 13 Jbeta primers. Measured with immunoSEQ multiplex PCR; TCRdb has only the in-frame clones, and not every one. The data contain 100,000 to 150,000 clones, 70% to 85% of them singletons. The sequencing input was PBMCs. The receptors were gathered from a man aged 35 to 55 in good health and CMV-seropositive.

This clone was counted once. The rearrangement joins TRBV28 to TRBJ1-1, with 8 bases fitting TRBD1. The CDR3 consists of 16 residues. Germline assignment: CDR1 MDHEN and CDR2 SYDVKM. V lost 6 bases to trimming and J lost 5 bases; unmatched junction nucleotides: 14. CDR3 amino acids: CASSQMADRGRTEAFF. The CDR3, as DNA: TGTGCCAGCAGCCAAATGGCTGACAGGGGCCGAACTGAAGCTTTCTTT.

The chain couples TRBV5-4 to TRBJ2-5, with D maybe TRBD2 (6 bases). The CDR3 sequence is 15 residues long. Germline CDR1 reads SGHNT; CDR2 reads YYREEE (reference sequence). The V end was cut by 4 bases, the J end by 2 bases, with 15 bases between. DNA of the CDR3: TGTGCCAGCAGCCAAGCGTCGGGAGCGCAAGAGACCCAGTACTTC. Translation: CASSQASGAQETQYF. Looking up the rest from reference TRBV5-4 and TRBJ2-5 gives the full variable domain: ETGVTQSPTHLIKTRGQQVTLRCSSQSGHNTVSWYQQALGQGPQFIFQYYREEENGRGNFPPRFSGLQFPNYSSELNVNALELDDSALYLCASSQASGAQETQYFGPGTRLLVL.

The V and J genes are TRBV4-2 and TRBJ1-3; 12 bases fit TRBD1. V shed 5 bases, J shed 0 bases, and the junction held 8 bases outside the gene matches. The CDR3 consists of 18 residues. CDR1 is LGHNA, CDR2 YNFKEQ, per germline. The CDR3 nucleotides are TGTGCCAGCAGCTTCCGGGACAGGGGGCTAACCTCTGGAAACACCATATATTTT. This encodes CASSFRDRGLTSGNTIYF.

This clone was counted between two and nine times. CDR3 sequence (DNA): TGCAGCGTCTCTCAGGGGAACACTGAAGCTTTCTTT. Translated, it gives CSVSQGNTEAFF. The chain combines TRBV29-1 with TRBJ1-1; the D gene is possibly TRBD1 (5 bases). V was trimmed by 6 bases and J by 1 base, leaving 9 bases between them. The length of the CDR3 is 12 residues. CDR1 and CDR2 (germline): SQVTM, ANQGSEA.

The rearrangement links TRBV5-6 to TRBJ1-1; D remains ambiguous. The germline V and J ends were trimmed by 6 bases and 4 bases, with 13 bases remaining between them. Germline CDR1 is SGHDT and CDR2 is YYEEEE. The CDR3 is 13 residues long. The CDR3 region has the DNA TGTGCCAGCATCACTACGGGAGGCACTGAAGCTTTCTTT. This translates into CASITTGGTEAFF.

This clone has just a few counts. This chain connects TRBV2 to TRBJ2-2; D is possibly TRBD2 (6 bases). Trimming took 5 bases from V and 1 from J, leaving 11 bases between them. The CDR3 has 15 residues. Germline lookup yields CDR1 SNHLY and CDR2 FYNNEI. CDR3 loop: CASSLGRQNTGELFF. The CDR3 DNA is TGTGCCAGCAGTCTCGGGAGACAGAACACCGGGGAGCTGTTTTTT. The full variable domain, with the rest looked up from reference TRBV2 and TRBJ2-2, is EPEVTQTPSHQVTQMGQEVILRCVPISNHLYFYWYRQILGQKVEFLVSFYNNEISEKSEIFDDQFSVERPDGSNFTLKIRSTKLEDSAMYFCASSLGRQNTGELFFGEGSRLTVL.

V gene TRBV4-3 combines with J gene TRBJ2-5; D not resolved. V gave up 0 bases and J gave up 4 bases, with 9 bases separating them. Germline CDR1 reads LGHNA; CDR2 reads YSLEER. The CDR3 has 14 amino acids. Written as DNA, the CDR3 is TGCGCCAGCAGCCAAGATCCCAGGTCAGAGACCCAGTACTTC. Translated, it gives CASSQDPRSETQYF.

This clone has only a few counts. This sequence joins TRBV10-3 and TRBJ2-3, with TRBD1 matching 9 bases. The CDR3 contains 14 residues. Germline V CDR1 and CDR2: ENHRY, SYGVKD. Germline trimming cut 6 bases from V and 4 bases from J; bases unmatched to any gene: 5. The DNA of the CDR3 is TGTGCCATCAGCTCGGGACAGGGCCCAGATACGCAGTATTTT. Its translation: CAISSGQGPDTQYF.

The chain uses TRBV9 and TRBJ2-1, with 7 bases that match TRBD1. Germline V gene sequence: CDR1 SGDLS, CDR2 YYNGEE. The CDR3 contains 16 residues. The ends lost 3 bases at V and 5 bases at J; junction bases unmatched: 11. CDR3 amino acids: CASSEDRVAKNNEQFF. The DNA of the CDR3 is TGTGCCAGCAGCGAAGACAGGGTGGCGAAGAACAATGAGCAGTTCTTC.

A remark on this clone: Germline is not matched at one junction end, which may reflect a read error. V is TRBV7-8 and J is TRBJ2-1, with TRBD1 identical over 9 bases. Germline CDR1 reads SGHVS; CDR2 reads FQNEAQ. The CDR3 totals 12 residues. In nucleotides, the CDR3 is TGTGCCAGCAGCGCCGCGGGACAGGGAGGGCTCTTC. The encoded protein is CASSAAGQGGLF.

This clone was detected once. This chain joins TRBV5-6 and TRBJ2-7; 9 nucleotides align to TRBD2. V dropped 2 bases and J dropped 4; count of bases not matched to a gene: 10. CDR1 and CDR2 from the germline V gene are SGHDT and YYEEEE. The CDR3 covers 16 residues. In nucleotides, the CDR3 is TGTGCCAGCAGCTTAGGGGCGGGACTAGCAGCTTACGAGCAGTACTTC. This codes for CASSLGAGLAAYEQYF.

This chain connects TRBV28 to TRBJ2-1; TRBD1 matches 12 bases. The CDR3 is 19 residues long. Trimming removed 4 bases from V and 4 bases from J; junction bases left unmatched: 14. Germline V gene data show CDR1 as MDHEN and CDR2 as SYDVKM. CDR3 protein: CASSSTSGRDRGRYNEQFF. The CDR3 DNA reads as TGTGCCAGCAGTTCTACCTCGGGCAGGGACAGGGGGCGGTACAATGAGCAGTTCTTC.

Concerning this clone: The identical CDR3 is also encoded by other nucleotide sequences in the sample. The chain has TRBV6-4 and TRBJ2-3; 11 bases match TRBD2. The CDR3 covers 15 residues. The V and J ends lost 0 bases and 4 bases, in that order; junction bases with no gene match: 0. The V gene's germline CDR1 is MRHNA and CDR2 SNTAGT. Here the CDR3 reads CASSDSSGGADTQYF. CDR3 DNA: TGTGCCAGCAGTGACTCTAGCGGGGGGGCAGATACGCAGTATTTT.

The V call is TRBV7-8, the J call TRBJ1-1; D may be TRBD1 (5 bases). The CDR3 spans 15 residues. Germline loops: CDR1 SGHVS, CDR2 FQNEAQ. V shed 4 bases and J shed 1 base, with 13 bases lying between them. CDR3 DNA sequence: TGTGCCAGCAGCTCGAGCCAGGGAAGGAACACTGAAGCTTTCTTT. Its translation is CASSSSQGRNTEAFF.

CDR3 nucleotide sequence: TGTGCCAGCAGCTCGGCAGGGGCTAAGCTCACTGGGGCCAACGTCCTGACTTTC. This gives the protein CASSSAGAKLTGANVLTF. This chain connects TRBV7-9 to TRBJ2-6, with D possibly matching TRBD1 (6 bases). V lost 4 bases and J 2 bases, leaving 18 bases between the germline ends. The germline V gene has CDR1 SEHNR and CDR2 FQNEAQ (reference sequence). This CDR3 has 18 residues.

V and J are TRBV6-1 and TRBJ1-2; D is unresolved. Germline CDR1 is MNHNS and CDR2 is SASEGT. The CDR3 totals 15 residues. The V end was cut by 5 bases, the J end by 7 bases, with 20 bases between. The CDR3 sequence: CASSTRQPPLGGYTF. The CDR3 nucleotides are TGTGCCAGCAGTACCCGACAACCCCCGTTGGGTGGCTACACCTTC.

This clone is labeled as medium-sized. The chain employs TRBV6-5 and TRBJ2-7, with D maybe TRBD1 (6 bases). The ends were cut back, 5 bases at V and 6 bases at J, with 14 bases in the middle. CDR3 length: 13 residues. Germline V gene data show CDR1 as MNHEY and CDR2 as SVGAGI. In DNA form, the CDR3 reads TGTGCCAGCAGTACAGGGCCGTGGGGCGAGCAGTACTTC. This codes for CASSTGPWGEQYF.

In this sample, this clone turned up once. This rearrangement joins TRBV30 to TRBJ2-6, with D unclear. The CDR3 loop spans 15 amino acids. Germline CDR1 GTSNPN, CDR2 SVGIG (reference sequence). V was shortened by 0 bases and J by 0 bases, with 6 bases between the two germline ends. The CDR3 loop reads CAWSVQLSGANVLTF. CDR3 in DNA: TGTGCCTGGAGTGTACAGCTCTCTGGGGCCAACGTCCTGACTTTC.

This chain links TRBV6-5 with TRBJ1-2, with a tentative D call TRBD1 (5 bases). This CDR3 has 14 amino acids. CDR1 is MNHEY and CDR2 is SVGAGI in the germline V gene. V was cut by 5 bases and J by 0 bases, with 10 bases left in between. CDR3 DNA: TGTGCCAGCAGTGCCCAGGGTACTAACTATGGCTACACCTTC. Its protein is CASSAQGTNYGYTF.

The gene calls are TRBV4-2 and TRBJ1-4; the D gene is possibly TRBD1 (5 bases). CDR3 length: 14 residues. Germline CDR1 reads LGHNA; CDR2 reads YNFKEQ. Trimming cost V 7 bases and J 8 bases, with 17 bases left between them. CDR3 region: CASTRAGDLEKLFF. CDR3 nucleotide sequence: TGTGCCAGCACCCGGGCGGGGGATTTGGAAAAACTGTTTTTT.

The rearrangement joins TRBV29-1 to TRBJ1-3; tentative D call: TRBD1 (5 bases). Germline CDR1 SQVTM, CDR2 ANQGSEA. This CDR3 has 14 amino acids. Deletions cut 3 bases from V and 2 bases from J, with 11 bases between. CDR3 nucleotides: TGCAGCGTTGACCTGACGGGGGCTGGAAACACCATATATTTT. As protein: CSVDLTGAGNTIYF.

This chain links TRBV6-6 with TRBJ2-7, with D perhaps TRBD2 (5 bases). The CDR3 totals 12 residues. Trimming left V 8 bases short and J 4 bases short, with 12 bases between. The germline gives CDR1 MNHNY, CDR2 SVGAGI (reference sequence). The CDR3 DNA sequence: TGTGCCAGCGCCGACGAGGGTTACGAGCAGTACTTC. Its translation: CASADEGYEQYF.

The chain employs TRBV7-9 and TRBJ2-1; D remains ambiguous. Germline CDR1 and CDR2: SEHNR and FQNEAQ (reference sequence). V was clipped by 0 bases and J by 0 bases, with 6 bases between them. This CDR3 comprises 15 residues. CDR3 in amino acids: CASSLATGSYNEQFF. CDR3 in DNA: TGTGCCAGCAGCTTAGCAACGGGCTCCTACAATGAGCAGTTCTTC.

This chain joins TRBV6-1 and TRBJ2-7; D is ambiguous. CDR1 and CDR2 from the germline V gene are MNHNS and SASEGT. V lost 3 bases, J lost 3 bases, and 9 bases lay in between. The CDR3 is 13 residues long. The CDR3 DNA reads as TGTGCCAGCAGTGAGGCATCTTTCTACGAGCAGTACTTC. Translated: CASSEASFYEQYF.

The count of this clone is one. J is TRBJ1-2 and V is TRBV6-5; 8 nucleotides match TRBD1. V was clipped by 0 bases and J by 3 bases; unmatched bases: 3. Germline assignment: CDR1 MNHEY and CDR2 SVGAGI. The CDR3 contains 15 residues. The CDR3 here is CASSYSQGADYGYTF. CDR3 nucleotide sequence: TGTGCCAGCAGTTACTCGCAGGGGGCTGACTATGGCTACACCTTC.

The chain employs TRBV10-3 and TRBJ2-5; 8 bases agree with TRBD2. The CDR3 is made up of 16 amino acids. Germline V lookup: CDR1 ENHRY, CDR2 SYGVKD. The junction had 8 bases not matched to a gene; V was cut back by 0 bases and J by 5 bases. DNA for the CDR3: TGTGCCATCAGTGAGTCCATCGGGGGGGGCCGGGAGACCCAGTACTTC. Its translation: CAISESIGGGRETQYF.

The chain is built from TRBV19 and TRBJ2-1, with TRBD1 matching 9 bases. CDR1 and CDR2 (germline): LNHDA, SQIVND (reference sequence). The length of the CDR3 is 16 residues. V shed 2 bases and J 6 bases; nucleotides not matched to a gene: 8. CDR3 in DNA: TGTGCCAGTAGTATAACAGGGGGCGTAGATAGCAATGAGCAGTTCTTC. Amino acids: CASSITGGVDSNEQFF.

The rearrangement links TRBV30 to TRBJ2-7; tentatively, D is TRBD2 (7 bases). The CDR3 is 14 amino acids. Germline assignment: CDR1 GTSNPN and CDR2 SVGIG (reference sequence). V was shortened by 1 base and J by 0 bases, with 10 bases between the two germline ends. The CDR3, as DNA: TGTGCCTGGAGTGGCGGGGGCCTCTCCTACGAGCAGTACTTC. Its translation is CAWSGGGLSYEQYF.

V gene TRBV6-5 combines with J gene TRBJ1-6; tentative D call: TRBD1 (6 bases). The CDR3 is made up of 15 amino acids. The V end was cut by 2 bases, the J end by 9 bases, with 14 bases between. CDR1 and CDR2 (germline): MNHEY, SVGAGI. CDR3 sequence (DNA): TGTGCCAGCAGTTACCAACAGGGATGGACTTCACCCCTCCACTTT. Protein product: CASSYQQGWTSPLHF.

This rearrangement joins TRBV6-1 to TRBJ2-7, with TRBD1 identical over 12 bases. This CDR3 has 15 residues. Germline-derived CDR1 and CDR2 are MNHNS and SASEGT. Trimming at V came to 4 bases and at J to 4 bases, leaving 5 bases not matched to a gene. CDR3 residues: CASSGGTGGLYEQYF. The CDR3 DNA follows: TGTGCCAGCAGTGGAGGGACAGGGGGCCTGTACGAGCAGTACTTC.